Listed here are 16 T cell receptor beta chains from one sample, sequenced in a study of blood T cell repertoires in COVID-19. The data were produced by immunoSEQ multiplex PCR, yet TCRdb's version contains in-frame clones alone and is incomplete. The sample lists roughly 100,000 clones, almost 90% occurring once. Sequenced input: peripheral blood. The origin of the receptors is a woman in her 70s with acute or convalescent COVID-19.

The CDR3 bases are TGTGCCAGCAGTTTCAGTTTCGGGGAGCTGTTTTTT. Protein product: CASSFSFGELFF. This chain connects TRBV27 to TRBJ2-2, with D uncertain. V was clipped by 3 bases and J by 7 bases, with 6 bases between them. The germline CDR1 and CDR2 sequences are MNHEY and SMNVEV (reference sequence). The CDR3 is 12 residues long.

The rearrangement uses TRBV4-1 and TRBJ2-7; 9 bases are a match to TRBD1. The CDR3 sequence is 15 residues long. Germline CDR1 is MGHRA and CDR2 is YSYEKL. J lost 4 bases, V lost 5 bases, and 9 bases had no gene match. The CDR3 region is CASSWGDRDGYEQYF. Written as DNA, the CDR3 is TGCGCCAGCAGCTGGGGGGACAGGGATGGGTACGAGCAGTACTTC.

This sequence joins TRBV6-5 and TRBJ1-5; 7 bases are a match to TRBD1. Losses at the gene ends were 8 bases for V and 7 bases for J; bases not matched to a gene: 14. Germline V gene sequence: CDR1 MNHEY, CDR2 SVGAGI. The CDR3 covers 15 residues. CDR3 DNA: TGTGCCAGCCGCCGGGACAGAGATTTACGGCAGCCCCAGCATTTT. It specifies CASRRDRDLRQPQHF.

The chain recombines TRBV7-7 with TRBJ2-2; 11 bases align to TRBD2. The CDR3 sequence is 16 residues long. Per the germline V gene, CDR1 is SSHAT and CDR2 is FNYEAQ (reference sequence). With V trimmed by 2 bases and J by 7 bases, 6 bases remained unmatched. CDR3 nucleotide sequence: TGTGCCAGCAGCTTAAGGGCTAGCGGGAGGAACGGGGAGCTGTTTTTT. Its translation: CASSLRASGRNGELFF.

This chain links TRBV7-6 with TRBJ2-1, with TRBD2 matching over 8 bases. The V gene's germline CDR1 is SGHVS and CDR2 FNYEAQ. The trim removed 0 bases at V and 7 bases at J, leaving 14 bases unmatched. The CDR3 extends over 18 amino acids. This CDR3 is CASSLALGRWAGGNEQFF. DNA for the CDR3: TGTGCCAGCAGCTTAGCGCTCGGACGATGGGCGGGAGGTAATGAGCAGTTCTTC. The whole variable domain, remainder taken from reference TRBV7-6 and TRBJ2-1, is GAGVSQSPRYKVTKRGQDVALRCDPISGHVSLYWYRQALGQGPEFLTYFNYEAQQDKSGLPNDRFSAERPEGSISTLTIQRTEQRDSAMYRCASSLALGRWAGGNEQFFGPGTRLTVL.

V is TRBV13 and J is TRBJ1-5, with D possibly matching TRBD1 (6 bases). The V gene's germline CDR1 is PRHDT and CDR2 FYEKMQ (reference sequence). Trimming removed 5 bases at V and 0 bases at J, with 8 bases between. The CDR3 spans 14 residues. The CDR3 sequence: CASSVQGSNQPQHF. In nucleotides, the CDR3 is TGTGCCAGCAGCGTACAGGGTAGCAATCAGCCCCAGCATTTT. Based on the CDR3 plus reference TRBV13 and TRBJ1-5, the full variable domain is AAGVIQSPRHLIKEKRETATLKCYPIPRHDTVYWYQQGPGQDPQFLISFYEKMQSDKGSIPDRFSAQQFSDYHSELNMSSLELGDSALYFCASSVQGSNQPQHFGDGTRLSIL.

To note about this clone: A read error may account for a junction end that differs from germline. The CDR3 loop is CASSLNSGGTQETQYF. CDR3 DNA sequence: TGTGCTAGCAGCTTAAATAGCGGGGGGACTCAAGAGACCCAGTACTTC. The chain employs TRBV7-7 and TRBJ2-5; 10 nucleotides line up with TRBD2. The CDR3 runs 16 residues. Germline values: CDR1 SSHAT, CDR2 FNYEAQ (reference sequence).

CDR3 in DNA: TGTGCCAGCAGCCAAGGGCTAGCGGGAGGGCAAGAGACCCAGTACTTC. Protein: CASSQGLAGGQETQYF. The genes are TRBV3-1 (or the pseudogene TRBV3-2) and TRBJ2-5; 12 nucleotides line up with TRBD2. This CDR3 comprises 16 residues. CDR1 is LGHDT and CDR2 is YNNKEL in the germline V gene (reference sequence). The V segment lost 1 base and the J segment 2 bases; nucleotides outside the gene matches: 2.

The chain links TRBV9 to TRBJ1-5; 7 nucleotides agree with TRBD1. V was clipped by 0 bases and J by 3 bases; unmatched bases: 3. Germline CDR1 and CDR2: SGDLS and YYNGEE. The length of the CDR3 is 15 residues. The CDR3 spells CASSVGDRINQPQHF. CDR3 nucleotides: TGTGCCAGCAGCGTAGGGGACAGAATCAATCAGCCCCAGCATTTT.

The chain is built from TRBV6-5 and TRBJ2-1, with no clear D. CDR1 is MNHEY, CDR2 SVGAGI, per germline. V dropped 8 bases and J dropped 5 bases, with 7 bases sitting between them. CDR3 length: 11 amino acids. The CDR3 loop reads CASVINNEQFF. The CDR3 DNA reads as TGTGCCAGCGTTATAAACAATGAGCAGTTCTTC.

As for this clone: Germline is not matched at one junction end, which may reflect a read error. The V gene is TRBV6-5, the J gene TRBJ2-7, with TRBD2 matching 13 bases. The CDR3 is made up of 15 amino acids. Per the germline V gene, CDR1 is MNHEY and CDR2 is SVGAGI. The CDR3 spells CASSLGLAGDLRRHF. CDR3 in DNA: TGTGCCAGCAGTTTAGGACTAGCGGGGGATCTACGACGGCACTTC.

In DNA form, the CDR3 reads TGTGCCAGCAGGTTCGGGACTTCCTATGGCTACACCTTC. Its protein is CASRFGTSYGYTF. The V and J genes are TRBV6-5 and TRBJ1-2, with D maybe TRBD1 (5 bases). The V gene's germline CDR1 is MNHEY and CDR2 SVGAGI. Trimming shortened V by 6 bases and J by 4 bases, and 12 bases separated the two germline ends. The length of the CDR3 is 13 residues.

The rearrangement joins TRBV30 to TRBJ2-3, with 11 bases that match TRBD2. Germline V lookup: CDR1 GTSNPN, CDR2 SVGIG (reference sequence). Trimming at V came to 2 bases and at J to 5 bases, leaving 6 bases not matched to a gene. The CDR3 covers 15 residues. The CDR3 bases are TGTGCCTGGAGTTACGGGCTAGCGGGAGGAGATACGCAGTATTTT. This gives the protein CAWSYGLAGGDTQYF.

This chain connects TRBV5-6 to TRBJ1-4; D not resolved. Trimming left V 0 bases short and J 10 bases short, with 22 bases between. The CDR3 loop spans 17 amino acids. Germline lookup yields CDR1 SGHDT and CDR2 YYEEEE. CDR3 coding DNA: TGTGCCAGCAGCTTGGCGGGAGTCCTAATCGGATACGGAAAACTGTTTTTT. This encodes CASSLAGVLIGYGKLFF. The whole variable domain, remainder taken from reference TRBV5-6 and TRBJ1-4, is DAGVTQSPTHLIKTRGQQVTLRCSPKSGHDTVSWYQQALGQGPQFIFQYYEEEERQRGNFPDRFSGHQFPNYSSELNVNALLLGDSALYLCASSLAGVLIGYGKLFFGSGTQLSVL.

The chain employs TRBV27 and TRBJ2-7, with TRBD2 matching 7 bases. CDR3 length: 15 residues. V trimming: 0 bases; J trimming: 0 bases; junction bases outside the gene matches: 2. Germline values: CDR1 MNHEY, CDR2 SMNVEV (reference sequence). The CDR3 DNA sequence: TGTGCCAGCAGTTTATCCGGGACTACCTCCTACGAGCAGTACTTC. Its protein is CASSLSGTTSYEQYF.

The chain has TRBV15 and TRBJ1-1, with 9 bases identical to TRBD1. Germline CDR1 is LNHNV and CDR2 is YYDKDF (reference sequence). The CDR3 is 15 residues long. J gave up 0 bases and V 6 bases, and 5 bases lay outside the gene matches. CDR3 loop: CATSGDRAMNTEAFF. DNA for the CDR3: TGTGCCACCAGTGGGGACAGGGCCATGAACACTGAAGCTTTCTTT.